Presented here are 15 T cell receptor beta chains from one specimen sequenced in a study of memory B cells and T cells in multiple sclerosis. The table came from immunoSEQ multiplex PCR; TCRdb's copy has only in-frame clones and leaves some out. The table shows about 210 clones, with more than 75% occurring only once. Material for sequencing was brain tissue. These receptors originate from a human donor with multiple sclerosis.

The chain joins TRBV13 to TRBJ2-3, with no clear D. V lost 0 bases, J lost 6 bases, and 7 bases lay in between. This CDR3 has 13 residues. Germline values: CDR1 PRHDT, CDR2 FYEKMQ (reference sequence). This chain's CDR3 is CASSLGRADTQYF. For the CDR3, the DNA is TGTGCCAGCAGCTTAGGCCGGGCGGATACGCAGTATTTT.

The chain joins TRBV2 to TRBJ1-6; 11 nucleotides align to TRBD1. The CDR3 extends over 13 amino acids. Trimming removed 8 bases from V and 10 bases from J; junction bases left unmatched: 4. Per the germline V gene, CDR1 is SNHLY and CDR2 is FYNNEI. In nucleotides, the CDR3 is TGTGCCAGCTGGGACAGGGGGGGATCACCCCTCCACTTT. This encodes CASWDRGGSPLHF.

V and J are TRBV4-1 and TRBJ2-3, with D perhaps TRBD1 (5 bases). The V gene lost 0 bases and the J gene lost 2 bases, with 15 bases spanning the gap. Germline CDR1 reads MGHRA; CDR2 reads YSYEKL. The CDR3 contains 17 residues. The CDR3: CASSQDFDSYFTDTQYF. The CDR3 DNA is TGCGCCAGCAGCCAAGATTTCGACAGCTACTTCACAGATACGCAGTATTTT.

The J gene is TRBJ2-1, the V gene TRBV29-1; the D is unclear. The CDR3 length is 12 residues. V was cut by 6 bases and J by 2 bases, with 8 bases left in between. CDR1 and CDR2 from the germline V gene are SQVTM and ANQGSEA. CDR3 in amino acids: CSVRAAYNEQFF. The CDR3 coding sequence is TGCAGCGTACGGGCTGCCTACAATGAGCAGTTCTTC.

The chain links TRBV29-1 to TRBJ2-3; D might be TRBD1 or TRBD2, each matching 5 bases. Germline CDR1 reads SQVTM; CDR2 reads ANQGSEA. The ends were cut back, 3 bases at V and 4 bases at J, with 14 bases in the middle. The CDR3 runs 14 residues. DNA for the CDR3: TGCAGCGTTGAGGGGACGGGCCAGGCAGATACGCAGTATTTT. The encoded protein is CSVEGTGQADTQYF.

This rearrangement joins TRBV27 to TRBJ2-6; 7 positions match TRBD1. In germline, CDR1 is MNHEY, CDR2 SMNVEV (reference sequence). This CDR3 contains 14 residues. With V trimmed by 3 bases and J by 12 bases, 8 bases remained unmatched. CDR3 in DNA: TGTGCCAGCAGTTTGTACGACAGGGAAAGCGTCCTGACTTTC. This codes for CASSLYDRESVLTF.

The chain uses TRBV7-2 and TRBJ1-2; D is ambiguous. Germline-derived CDR1 and CDR2 are SGHTA and FQGNSA. The CDR3 length is 15 residues. V lost 0 bases and J 2 bases, leaving 10 bases between the germline ends. The CDR3 loop is CASSLAWVGNYGYTF. CDR3 nucleotide sequence: TGTGCCAGCAGCTTAGCATGGGTAGGGAACTATGGCTACACCTTC. Drawing the rest from reference TRBV7-2 and TRBJ1-2, the complete variable domain is GAGVSQSPSNKVTEKGKDVELRCDPISGHTALYWYRQSLGQGLEFLIYFQGNSAPDKSGLPSDRFSAERTGGSVSTLTIQRTQQEDSAVYLCASSLAWVGNYGYTFGSGTRLTVV.

The V and J genes are TRBV10-3 and TRBJ2-6, with D unclear. Trimming removed 2 bases from V and 2 bases from J, with 13 bases in between. The CDR3 runs to 17 residues. CDR1 is ENHRY and CDR2 is SYGVKD in the germline V gene. CDR3 sequence (DNA): TGTGCCATCAGTGAGGCGGAGTCTGGGGCTGGGGCCAACGTCCTGACTTTC. It specifies CAISEAESGAGANVLTF.

This clone has only one observation. V usage is TRBV18 and J usage is TRBJ2-2, with 7 bases lining up with TRBD2. Per germline, CDR1 KGHSH and CDR2 LQKENI. The CDR3 sequence is 15 residues long. Trimming at V came to 0 bases and at J to 7 bases, leaving 5 bases not matched to a gene. CDR3 sequence (DNA): TGTGCCAGCTCACCACCGAGCTCTAGCGGCGGGGAGCTGTTTTTT. It specifies CASSPPSSSGGELFF.

This sequence joins TRBV13 and TRBJ2-2, with D perhaps matching TRBD1 (6 bases). The CDR3 loop spans 15 amino acids. Trimming cost V 1 base and J 4 bases, with 10 bases left between them. CDR1 and CDR2 from the germline V gene are PRHDT and FYEKMQ (reference sequence). The CDR3 DNA reads TGTGCCAGCAGCTTAGCTCAGGGGAGCACCGGGGAGCTGTTTTTT. Translation gives CASSLAQGSTGELFF.

This clone occurred once. The chain links TRBV5-6 to TRBJ2-5; weak D call: TRBD1 (6 bases). Germline V gene data show CDR1 as SGHDT and CDR2 as YYEEEE. V shed 3 bases and J shed 5 bases, with 11 bases lying between them. CDR3 length equals 13 residues. The CDR3 coding sequence is TGTGCCAGCAGCTCTCCAGGGGTGGAGACCCAGTACTTC. It translates to CASSSPGVETQYF.

This chain uses TRBV5-6 with TRBJ1-1; perhaps TRBD1 as D (6 bases). The CDR3 loop spans 14 amino acids. Trimming left V 2 bases short and J 10 bases short, with 18 bases between. CDR1 SGHDT and CDR2 YYEEEE come from the germline V gene. CDR3 in DNA: TGTGCCAGCAGCTTTTCGATAGGGGACACCCGAGCTTTCTTT. The encoded protein is CASSFSIGDTRAFF.

This clone was picked up one time. The chain carries TRBV7-8 and TRBJ1-1; tentatively, D is TRBD1 (6 bases). This CDR3 has 13 residues. Between the trimmed V and J ends, which lost 5 bases and 1 base, there was a span of 8 bases. Germline CDR1 reads SGHVS; CDR2 reads FQNEAQ. The CDR3 DNA is TGTGCCAGCAGCGGGGGCGGGAACACTGAAGCTTTCTTT. Protein: CASSGGGNTEAFF.

The chain carries TRBV5-4 and TRBJ1-2; D not certain. The CDR3 covers 12 residues. The germline CDR1 and CDR2 sequences are SGHNT and YYREEE (reference sequence). Trimming took off 2 bases at V and 6 bases at J, with 8 bases between the two ends. In DNA, the CDR3 is TGTGCCAGCAGCTTCGGAACCGATGGCTACACCTTC. It specifies CASSFGTDGYTF.

This clone was seen more than once but under ten times. V gene TRBV6-5 combines with J gene TRBJ2-7; TRBD1 aligns across 7 bases. There are 15 residues in the CDR3. Unmatched junction bases numbered 9, after V lost 7 bases and J lost 0 bases. Looked up from germline, CDR1 is MNHEY and CDR2 is SVGAGI. CDR3 amino acids: CASNPGTAYSYEQYF. CDR3 nucleotides: TGTGCCAGCAACCCCGGGACAGCTTACTCCTACGAGCAGTACTTC.